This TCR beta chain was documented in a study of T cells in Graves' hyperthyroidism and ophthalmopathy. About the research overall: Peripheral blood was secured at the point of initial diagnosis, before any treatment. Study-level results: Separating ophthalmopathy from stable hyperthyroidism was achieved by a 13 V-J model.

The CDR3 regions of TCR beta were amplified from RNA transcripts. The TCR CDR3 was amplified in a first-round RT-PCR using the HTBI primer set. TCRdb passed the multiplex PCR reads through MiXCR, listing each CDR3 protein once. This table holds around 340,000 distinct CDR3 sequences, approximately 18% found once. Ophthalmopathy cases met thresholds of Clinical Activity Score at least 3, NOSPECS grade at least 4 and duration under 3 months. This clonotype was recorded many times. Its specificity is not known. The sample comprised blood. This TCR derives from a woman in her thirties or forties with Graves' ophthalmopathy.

CDR3 nucleotide sequence: TGTGCCAGCAGGAAGGGGACTAGCGGGCCCTACGAGCAGTACTTC. Protein product: CASRKGTSGPYEQYF. The chain links TRBV27 to TRBJ2-7, with 12 positions matching TRBD2. The CDR3 is 15 amino acids. Germline CDR1 reads MNHEY; CDR2 reads SMNVEV (reference sequence). The ends lost 6 bases at V and 2 bases at J; junction bases unmatched: 5.